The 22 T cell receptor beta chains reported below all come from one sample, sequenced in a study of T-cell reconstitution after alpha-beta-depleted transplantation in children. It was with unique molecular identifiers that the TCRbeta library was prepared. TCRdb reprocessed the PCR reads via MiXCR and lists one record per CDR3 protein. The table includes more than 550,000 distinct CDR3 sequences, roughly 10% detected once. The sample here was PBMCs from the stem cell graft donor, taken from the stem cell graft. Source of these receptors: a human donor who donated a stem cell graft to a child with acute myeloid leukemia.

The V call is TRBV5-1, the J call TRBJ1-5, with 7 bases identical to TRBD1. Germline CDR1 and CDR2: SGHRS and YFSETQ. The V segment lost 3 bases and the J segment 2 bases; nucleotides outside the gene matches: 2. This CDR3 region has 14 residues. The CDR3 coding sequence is TGCGCCAGCAGCTATGGGACAGGCAATCAGCCCCAGCATTTT. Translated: CASSYGTGNQPQHF.

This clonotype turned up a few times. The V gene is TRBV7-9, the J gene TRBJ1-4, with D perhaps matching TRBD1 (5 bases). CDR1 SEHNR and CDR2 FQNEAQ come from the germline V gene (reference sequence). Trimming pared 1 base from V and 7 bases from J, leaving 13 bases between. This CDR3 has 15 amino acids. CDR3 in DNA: TGTGCCAGCAGCTTAGGGGGGAACAGACGTGAAAAACTGTTTTTT. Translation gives CASSLGGNRREKLFF.

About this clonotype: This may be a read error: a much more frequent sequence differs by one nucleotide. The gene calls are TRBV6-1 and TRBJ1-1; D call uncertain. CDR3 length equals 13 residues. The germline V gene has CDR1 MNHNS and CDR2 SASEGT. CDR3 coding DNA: TGTGCCAGCAGGGACGGAGGGAACACTGAAGCTTACTTT. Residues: CASRDGGNTEAYF.

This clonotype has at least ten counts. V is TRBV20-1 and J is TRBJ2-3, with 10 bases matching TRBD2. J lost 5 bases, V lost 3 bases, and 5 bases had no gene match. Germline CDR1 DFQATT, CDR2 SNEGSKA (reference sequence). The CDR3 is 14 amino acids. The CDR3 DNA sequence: TGCAGTGCTAGCTCTAGCGGGAGAGAAGATACGCAGTATTTT. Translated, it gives CSASSSGREDTQYF.

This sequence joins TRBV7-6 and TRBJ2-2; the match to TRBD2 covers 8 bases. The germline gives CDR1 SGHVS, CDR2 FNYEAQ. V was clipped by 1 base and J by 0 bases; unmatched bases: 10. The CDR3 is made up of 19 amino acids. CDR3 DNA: TGTGCCAGCAGCTTAGGTTCCCCCGTAGCGGGACCGAACACCGGGGAGCTGTTTTTT. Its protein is CASSLGSPVAGPNTGELFF. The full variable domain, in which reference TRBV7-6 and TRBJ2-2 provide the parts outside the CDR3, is GAGVSQSPRYKVTKRGQDVALRCDPISGHVSLYWYRQALGQGPEFLTYFNYEAQQDKSGLPNDRFSAERPEGSISTLTIQRTEQRDSAMYRCASSLGSPVAGPNTGELFFGEGSRLTVL.

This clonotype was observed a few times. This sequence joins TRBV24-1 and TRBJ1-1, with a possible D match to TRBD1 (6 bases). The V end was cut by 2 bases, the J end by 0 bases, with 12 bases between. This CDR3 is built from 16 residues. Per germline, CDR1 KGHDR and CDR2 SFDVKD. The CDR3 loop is CATSDSTGPLNTEAFF. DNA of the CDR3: TGTGCCACCAGTGATTCGACAGGCCCCCTGAACACTGAAGCTTTCTTT.

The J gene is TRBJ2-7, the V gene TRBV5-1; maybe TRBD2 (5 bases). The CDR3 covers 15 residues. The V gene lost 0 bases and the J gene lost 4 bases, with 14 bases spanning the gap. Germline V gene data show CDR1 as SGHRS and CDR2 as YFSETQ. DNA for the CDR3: TGCGCCAGCAGCTTGGGCCCGGGATTTCAGTACGAGCAGTACTTC. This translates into CASSLGPGFQYEQYF.

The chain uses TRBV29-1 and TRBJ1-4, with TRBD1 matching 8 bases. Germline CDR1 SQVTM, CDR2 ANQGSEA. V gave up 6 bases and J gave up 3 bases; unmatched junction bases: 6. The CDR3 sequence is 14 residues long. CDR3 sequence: CSVLQGGANEKLFF. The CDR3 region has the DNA TGCAGCGTCCTACAGGGGGGTGCTAATGAAAAACTGTTTTTT.

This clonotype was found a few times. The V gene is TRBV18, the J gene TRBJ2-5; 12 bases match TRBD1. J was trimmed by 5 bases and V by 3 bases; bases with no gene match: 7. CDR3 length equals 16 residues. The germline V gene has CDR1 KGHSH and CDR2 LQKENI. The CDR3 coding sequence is TGTGCCAGCTCACCCGGGACAGGGGGCAATTCGGAGACCCAGTACTTC. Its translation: CASSPGTGGNSETQYF.

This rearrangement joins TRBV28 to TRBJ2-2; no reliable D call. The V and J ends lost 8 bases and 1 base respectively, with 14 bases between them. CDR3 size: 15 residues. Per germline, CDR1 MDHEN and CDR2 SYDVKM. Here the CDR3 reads CASRVPRLNTGELFF. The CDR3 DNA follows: TGTGCCAGCCGCGTCCCAAGGCTGAACACCGGGGAGCTGTTTTTT.

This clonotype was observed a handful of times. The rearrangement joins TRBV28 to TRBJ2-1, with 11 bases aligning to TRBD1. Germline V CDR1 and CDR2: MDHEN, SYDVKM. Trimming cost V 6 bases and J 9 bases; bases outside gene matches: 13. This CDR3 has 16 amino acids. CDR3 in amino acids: CASRRGGTGGFGEQFF. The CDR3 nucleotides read TGTGCCAGCAGACGAGGTGGGACAGGGGGATTTGGTGAGCAGTTCTTC. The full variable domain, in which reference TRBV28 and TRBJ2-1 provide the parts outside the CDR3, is DVKVTQSSRYLVKRTGEKVFLECVQDMDHENMFWYRQDPGLGLRLIYFSYDVKMKEKGDIPEGYSVSREKKERFSLILESASTNQTSMYLCASRRGGTGGFGEQFFGPGTRLTVL.

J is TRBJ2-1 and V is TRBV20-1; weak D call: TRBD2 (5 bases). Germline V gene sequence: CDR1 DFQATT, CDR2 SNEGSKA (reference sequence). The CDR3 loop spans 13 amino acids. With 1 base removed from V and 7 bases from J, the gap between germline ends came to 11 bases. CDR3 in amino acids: CSARGKGVNEQFF. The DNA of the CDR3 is TGCAGTGCTAGAGGGAAGGGAGTAAATGAGCAGTTCTTC.

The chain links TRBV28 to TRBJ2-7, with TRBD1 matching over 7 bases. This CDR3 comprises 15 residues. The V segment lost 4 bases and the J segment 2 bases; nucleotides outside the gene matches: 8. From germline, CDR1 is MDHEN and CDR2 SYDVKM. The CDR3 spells CASSSSRGGPYEQYF. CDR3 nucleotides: TGTGCCAGCAGTTCCTCCCGAGGGGGCCCCTACGAGCAGTACTTC.

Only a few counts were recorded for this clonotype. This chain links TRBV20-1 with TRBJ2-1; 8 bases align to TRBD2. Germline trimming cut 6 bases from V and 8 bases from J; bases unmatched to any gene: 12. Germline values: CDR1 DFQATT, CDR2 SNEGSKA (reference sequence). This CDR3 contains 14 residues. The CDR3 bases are TGCAGTGCAATCACTAGCGGACCTTGGGATGAGCAGTTCTTC. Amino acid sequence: CSAITSGPWDEQFF.

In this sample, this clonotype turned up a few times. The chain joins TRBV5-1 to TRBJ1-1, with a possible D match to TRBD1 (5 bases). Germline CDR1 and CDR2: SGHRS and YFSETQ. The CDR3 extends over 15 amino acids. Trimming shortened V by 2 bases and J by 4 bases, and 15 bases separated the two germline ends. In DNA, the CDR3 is TGCGCCAGCAGCTTAGGGGCCCCTGCGGGCACTGAAGCTTTCTTT. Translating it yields CASSLGAPAGTEAFF.

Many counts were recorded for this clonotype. The CDR3 reads CASSTGTANTEAFF. CDR3 nucleotides: TGCGCCAGCAGCACCGGGACAGCGAACACTGAAGCTTTCTTT. The chain recombines TRBV5-1 with TRBJ1-1, with TRBD1 matching over 7 bases. This CDR3 is 14 amino acids long. The V and J ends lost 4 bases and 1 base, in that order; junction bases with no gene match: 4. Germline CDR1 is SGHRS and CDR2 is YFSETQ.

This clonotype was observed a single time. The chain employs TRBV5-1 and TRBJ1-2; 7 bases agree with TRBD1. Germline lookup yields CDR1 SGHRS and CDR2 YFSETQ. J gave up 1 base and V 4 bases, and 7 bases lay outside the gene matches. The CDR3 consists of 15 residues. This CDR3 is CASSPGTENNYGYTF. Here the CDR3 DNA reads TGCGCCAGCAGCCCCGGGACAGAGAATAACTATGGCTACACCTTC.

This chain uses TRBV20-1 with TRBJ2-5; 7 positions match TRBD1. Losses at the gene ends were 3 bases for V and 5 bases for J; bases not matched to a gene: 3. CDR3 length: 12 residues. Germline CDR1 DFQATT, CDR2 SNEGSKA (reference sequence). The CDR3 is CSARSRGETQYF. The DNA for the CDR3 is TGCAGTGCTAGGAGCAGGGGGGAGACCCAGTACTTC.

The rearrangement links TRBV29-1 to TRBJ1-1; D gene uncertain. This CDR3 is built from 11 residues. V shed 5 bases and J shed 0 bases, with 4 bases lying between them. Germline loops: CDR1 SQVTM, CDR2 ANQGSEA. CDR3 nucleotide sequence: TGCAGCGTTCCCATGAACACTGAAGCTTTCTTT. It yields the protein CSVPMNTEAFF.

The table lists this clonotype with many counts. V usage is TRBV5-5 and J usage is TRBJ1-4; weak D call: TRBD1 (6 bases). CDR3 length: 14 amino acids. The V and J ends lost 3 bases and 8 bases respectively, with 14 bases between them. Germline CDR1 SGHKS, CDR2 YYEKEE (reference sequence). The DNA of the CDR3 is TGTGCCAGCAGCTATGGGACATTGGGCGAAAAACTGTTTTTT. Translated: CASSYGTLGEKLFF.

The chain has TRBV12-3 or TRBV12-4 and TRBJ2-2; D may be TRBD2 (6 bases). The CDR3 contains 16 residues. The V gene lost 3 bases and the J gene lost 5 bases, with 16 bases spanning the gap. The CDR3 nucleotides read TGTGCCAGCAGTTTGCCCCGGGACTCCCTTACCGGGGAGCTGTTTTTT. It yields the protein CASSLPRDSLTGELFF.

Written as DNA, the CDR3 is TGTGCCAGCAGTTACTCGATCCCCGACAGGGGAGAAGAGACCCAGTACTTC. It encodes CASSYSIPDRGEETQYF. The V and J genes are TRBV6-2 or TRBV6-3 and TRBJ2-5, with TRBD1 identical over 8 bases. The CDR3 length is 17 residues. Trimming took 0 bases from V and 3 from J; bases not matched to a gene: 9. Germline V lookup: CDR1 MNHEY, CDR2 SVGEGT.